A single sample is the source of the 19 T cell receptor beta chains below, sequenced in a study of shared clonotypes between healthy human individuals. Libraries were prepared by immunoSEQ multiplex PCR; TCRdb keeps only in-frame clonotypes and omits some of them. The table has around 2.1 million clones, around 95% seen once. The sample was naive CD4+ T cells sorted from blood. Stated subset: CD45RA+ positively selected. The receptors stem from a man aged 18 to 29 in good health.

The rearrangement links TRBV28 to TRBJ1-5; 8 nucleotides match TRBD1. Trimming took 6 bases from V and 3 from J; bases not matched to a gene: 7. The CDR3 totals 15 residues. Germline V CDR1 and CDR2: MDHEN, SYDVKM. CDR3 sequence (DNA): TGTGCCAGCAGCATGCGACAGGGGCTCAATCAGCCCCAGCATTTT. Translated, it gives CASSMRQGLNQPQHF.

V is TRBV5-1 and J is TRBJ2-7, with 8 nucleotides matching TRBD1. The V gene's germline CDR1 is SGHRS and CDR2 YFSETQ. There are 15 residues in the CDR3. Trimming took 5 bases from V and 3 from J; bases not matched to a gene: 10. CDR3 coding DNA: TGCGCCAGCAGTCAAGGGACAGGCCGAATCTACGAGCAGTACTTC. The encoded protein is CASSQGTGRIYEQYF.

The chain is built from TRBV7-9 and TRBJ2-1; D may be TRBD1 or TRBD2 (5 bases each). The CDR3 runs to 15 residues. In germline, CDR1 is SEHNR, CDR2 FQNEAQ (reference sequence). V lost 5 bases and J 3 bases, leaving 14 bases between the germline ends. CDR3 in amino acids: CASSRAGTSYNEQFF. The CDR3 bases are TGTGCCAGCAGCCGGGCCGGGACCAGCTACAATGAGCAGTTCTTC.

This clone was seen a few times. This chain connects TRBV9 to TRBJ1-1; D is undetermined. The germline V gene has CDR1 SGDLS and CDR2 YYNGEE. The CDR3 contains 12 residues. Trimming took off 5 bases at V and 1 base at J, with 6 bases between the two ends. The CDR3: CASSDKNTEAFF. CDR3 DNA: TGTGCCAGCAGTGATAAGAACACTGAAGCTTTCTTT.

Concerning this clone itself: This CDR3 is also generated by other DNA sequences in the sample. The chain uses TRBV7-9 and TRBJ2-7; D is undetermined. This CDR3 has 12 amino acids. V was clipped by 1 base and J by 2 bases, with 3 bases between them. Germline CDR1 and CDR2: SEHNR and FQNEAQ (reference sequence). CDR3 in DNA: TGTGCCAGCAGCTTAGGAGCCTACGAGCAGTACTTC. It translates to CASSLGAYEQYF.

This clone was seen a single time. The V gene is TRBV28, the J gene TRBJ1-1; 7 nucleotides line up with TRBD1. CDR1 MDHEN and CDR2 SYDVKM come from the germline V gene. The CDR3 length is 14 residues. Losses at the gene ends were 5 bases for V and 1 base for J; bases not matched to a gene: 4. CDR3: CASSDGTANTEAFF. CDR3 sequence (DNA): TGTGCCAGCAGTGACGGGACAGCGAACACTGAAGCTTTCTTT.

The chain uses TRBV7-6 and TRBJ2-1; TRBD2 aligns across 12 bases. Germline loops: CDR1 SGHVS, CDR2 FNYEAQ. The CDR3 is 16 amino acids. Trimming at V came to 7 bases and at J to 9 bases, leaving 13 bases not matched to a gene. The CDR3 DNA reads TGTGCCAGCATCCTTAGTCTAGCGGGGGGGCCGGGTGAGCAGTTCTTC. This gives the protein CASILSLAGGPGEQFF.

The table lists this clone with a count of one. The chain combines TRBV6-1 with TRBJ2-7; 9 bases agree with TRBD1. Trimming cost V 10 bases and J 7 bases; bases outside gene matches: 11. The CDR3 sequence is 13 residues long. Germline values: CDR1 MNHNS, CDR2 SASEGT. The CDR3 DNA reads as TGTGCCACCAAGTTACAGGGGGCGTGGGAGCAGTACTTC. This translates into CATKLQGAWEQYF.

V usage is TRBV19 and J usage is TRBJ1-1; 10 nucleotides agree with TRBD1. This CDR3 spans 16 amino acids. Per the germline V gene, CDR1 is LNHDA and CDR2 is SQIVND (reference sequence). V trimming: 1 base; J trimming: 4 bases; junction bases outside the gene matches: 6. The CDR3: CASSIVARDRGTEAFF. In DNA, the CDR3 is TGTGCCAGTAGTATAGTGGCTCGGGACAGGGGCACTGAAGCTTTCTTT.

CDR3 region: CASRLPQGEEQYF. CDR3 nucleotide sequence: TGTGCCAGCAGACTCCCTCAGGGTGAAGAGCAGTACTTC. This chain connects TRBV6-6 to TRBJ2-7, with a tentative D call TRBD1 (5 bases). The ends were cut back, 6 bases at V and 7 bases at J, with 16 bases in the middle. The CDR3 spans 13 residues. Germline V lookup: CDR1 MNHNY, CDR2 SVGAGI (reference sequence).

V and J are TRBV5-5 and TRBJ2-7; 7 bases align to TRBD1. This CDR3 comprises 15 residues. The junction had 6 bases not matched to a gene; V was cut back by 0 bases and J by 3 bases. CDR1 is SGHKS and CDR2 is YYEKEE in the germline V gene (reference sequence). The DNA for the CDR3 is TGTGCCAGCAGCTTGGGGACAGGCTTCCTCTACGAGCAGTACTTC. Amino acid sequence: CASSLGTGFLYEQYF.

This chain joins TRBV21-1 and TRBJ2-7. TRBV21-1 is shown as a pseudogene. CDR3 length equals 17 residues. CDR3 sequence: CASSNNGLFTGGGEQYF. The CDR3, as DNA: TGTGCCAGCAGCAACAACGGACTCTTTACCGGGGGCGGCGAGCAGTACTTC.

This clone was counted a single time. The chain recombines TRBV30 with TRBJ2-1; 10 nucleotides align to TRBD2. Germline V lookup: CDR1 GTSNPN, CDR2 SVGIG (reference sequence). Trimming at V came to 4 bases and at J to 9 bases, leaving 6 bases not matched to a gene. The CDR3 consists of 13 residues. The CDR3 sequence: CAWTSGSIGEQFF. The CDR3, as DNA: TGTGCCTGGACTAGCGGGAGTATCGGTGAGCAGTTCTTC.

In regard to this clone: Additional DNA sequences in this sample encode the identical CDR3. The CDR3: CASSPSNADTQYF. CDR3 coding DNA: TGTGCCAGCTCACCATCCAACGCGGATACGCAGTATTTT. The V and J genes are TRBV18 and TRBJ2-3; no clear D gene. Germline V CDR1 and CDR2: KGHSH, LQKENI. The V end lost 2 bases, the J end lost 6 bases, and 9 bases lay between the germline ends. This CDR3 comprises 13 residues. Full variable domain (rest looked up from reference TRBV18 and TRBJ2-3): NAGVMQNPRHLVRRRGQEARLRCSPMKGHSHVYWYRQLPEEGLKFMVYLQKENIIDESGMPKERFSAEFPKEGPSILRIQQVVRGDSAAYFCASSPSNADTQYFGPGTRLTVL.

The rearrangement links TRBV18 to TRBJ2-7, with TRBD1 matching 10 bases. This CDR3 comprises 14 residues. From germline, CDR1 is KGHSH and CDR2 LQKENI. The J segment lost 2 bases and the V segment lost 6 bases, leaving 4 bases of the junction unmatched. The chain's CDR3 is CASSGTGVAYEQYF. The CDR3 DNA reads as TGTGCCAGCTCGGGGACAGGGGTGGCCTACGAGCAGTACTTC.

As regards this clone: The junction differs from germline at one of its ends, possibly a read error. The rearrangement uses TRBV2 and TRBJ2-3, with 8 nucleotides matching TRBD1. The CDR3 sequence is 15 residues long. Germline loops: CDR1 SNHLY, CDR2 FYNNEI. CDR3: CASSAQGQGTDTQYF. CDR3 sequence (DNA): TGTGCCAGCAGTGCTCAAGGACAGGGCACAGATACGCAGTATTTC.

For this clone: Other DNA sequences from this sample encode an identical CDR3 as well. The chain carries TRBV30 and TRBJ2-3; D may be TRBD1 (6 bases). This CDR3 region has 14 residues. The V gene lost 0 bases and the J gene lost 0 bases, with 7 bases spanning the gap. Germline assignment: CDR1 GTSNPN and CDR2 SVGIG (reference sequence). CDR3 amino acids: CAWSVGGSTDTQYF. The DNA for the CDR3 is TGTGCCTGGAGTGTAGGGGGAAGCACAGATACGCAGTATTTT.

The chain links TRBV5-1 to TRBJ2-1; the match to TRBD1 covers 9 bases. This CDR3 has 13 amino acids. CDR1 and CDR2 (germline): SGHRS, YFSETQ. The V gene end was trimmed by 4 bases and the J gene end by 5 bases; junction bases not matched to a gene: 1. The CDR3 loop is CASSGQGNNEQFF. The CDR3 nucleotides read TGCGCCAGCAGCGGACAGGGGAACAATGAGCAGTTCTTC.

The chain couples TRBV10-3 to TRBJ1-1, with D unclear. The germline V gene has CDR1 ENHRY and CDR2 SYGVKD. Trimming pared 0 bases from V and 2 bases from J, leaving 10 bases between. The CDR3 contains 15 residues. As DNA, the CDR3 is TGTGCCATCAGTGAGTCCCGGAGTGGCAACACTGAAGCTTTCTTT. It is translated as CAISESRSGNTEAFF.